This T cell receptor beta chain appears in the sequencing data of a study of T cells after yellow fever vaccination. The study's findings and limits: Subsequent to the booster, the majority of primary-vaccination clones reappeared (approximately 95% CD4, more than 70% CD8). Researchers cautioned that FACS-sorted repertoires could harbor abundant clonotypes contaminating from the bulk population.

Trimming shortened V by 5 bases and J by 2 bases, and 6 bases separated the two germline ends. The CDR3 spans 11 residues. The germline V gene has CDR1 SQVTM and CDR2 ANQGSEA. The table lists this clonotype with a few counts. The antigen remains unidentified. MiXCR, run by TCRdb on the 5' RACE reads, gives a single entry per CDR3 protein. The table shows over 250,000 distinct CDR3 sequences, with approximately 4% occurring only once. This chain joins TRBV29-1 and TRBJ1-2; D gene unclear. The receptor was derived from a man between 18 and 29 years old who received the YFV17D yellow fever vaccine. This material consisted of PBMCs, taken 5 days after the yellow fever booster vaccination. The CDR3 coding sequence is TGCAGCGTTCCCAGAAACTATGGCTACACCTTC. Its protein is CSVPRNYGYTF.